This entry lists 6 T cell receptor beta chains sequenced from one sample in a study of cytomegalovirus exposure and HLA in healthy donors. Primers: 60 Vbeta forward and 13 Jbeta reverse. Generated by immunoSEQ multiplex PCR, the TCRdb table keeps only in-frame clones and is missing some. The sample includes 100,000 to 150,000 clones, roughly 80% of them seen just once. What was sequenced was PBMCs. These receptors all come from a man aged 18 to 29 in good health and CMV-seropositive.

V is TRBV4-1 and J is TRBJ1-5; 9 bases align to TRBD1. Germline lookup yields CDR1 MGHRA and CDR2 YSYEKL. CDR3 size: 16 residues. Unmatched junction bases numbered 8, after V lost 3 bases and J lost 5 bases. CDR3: CASSQSGTGMDQPQHF. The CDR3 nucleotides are TGCGCCAGCAGCCAGTCCGGGACAGGGATGGATCAGCCCCAGCATTTT.

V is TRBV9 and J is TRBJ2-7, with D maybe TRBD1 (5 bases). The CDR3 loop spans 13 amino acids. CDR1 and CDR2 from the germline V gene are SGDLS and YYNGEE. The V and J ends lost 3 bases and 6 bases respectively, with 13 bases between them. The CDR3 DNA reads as TGTGCCAGCAGCGCCCCTCAGGGTGTCGAGCAGTACTTC. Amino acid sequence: CASSAPQGVEQYF. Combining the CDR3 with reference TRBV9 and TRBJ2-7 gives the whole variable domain DSGVTQTPKHLITATGQRVTLRCSPRSGDLSVYWYQQSLDQGLQFLIQYYNGEERAKGNILERFSAQQFPDLHSELNLSSLELGDSALYFCASSAPQGVEQYFGPGTRLTVT.

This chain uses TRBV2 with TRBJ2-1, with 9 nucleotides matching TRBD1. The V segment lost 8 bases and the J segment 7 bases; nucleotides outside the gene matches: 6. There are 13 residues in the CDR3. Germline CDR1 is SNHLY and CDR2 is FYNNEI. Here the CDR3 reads CASGDRDENEQFF. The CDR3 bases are TGTGCCAGCGGGGACAGGGATGAGAATGAGCAGTTCTTC.

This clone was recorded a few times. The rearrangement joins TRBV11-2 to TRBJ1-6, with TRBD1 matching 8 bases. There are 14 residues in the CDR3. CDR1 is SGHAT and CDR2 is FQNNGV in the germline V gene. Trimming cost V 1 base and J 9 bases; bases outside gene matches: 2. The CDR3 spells CASSLVQGGSPLHF. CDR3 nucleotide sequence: TGTGCCAGCAGCTTAGTACAGGGGGGTTCACCCCTCCACTTT.

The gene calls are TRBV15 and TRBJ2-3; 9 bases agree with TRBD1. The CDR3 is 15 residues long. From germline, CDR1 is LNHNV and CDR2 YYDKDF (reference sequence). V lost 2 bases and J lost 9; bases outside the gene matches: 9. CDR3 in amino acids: CATSRRDRDTQTQYF. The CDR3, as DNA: TGTGCCACCAGCAGAAGGGACAGGGACACCCAAACGCAGTATTTT.

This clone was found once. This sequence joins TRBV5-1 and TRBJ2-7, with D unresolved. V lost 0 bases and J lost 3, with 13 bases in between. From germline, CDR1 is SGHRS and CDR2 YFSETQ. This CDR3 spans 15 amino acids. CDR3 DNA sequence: TGCGCCAGCAGCTTGGCCCCAGGCCCCAACTACGAGCAGTACTTC. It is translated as CASSLAPGPNYEQYF.